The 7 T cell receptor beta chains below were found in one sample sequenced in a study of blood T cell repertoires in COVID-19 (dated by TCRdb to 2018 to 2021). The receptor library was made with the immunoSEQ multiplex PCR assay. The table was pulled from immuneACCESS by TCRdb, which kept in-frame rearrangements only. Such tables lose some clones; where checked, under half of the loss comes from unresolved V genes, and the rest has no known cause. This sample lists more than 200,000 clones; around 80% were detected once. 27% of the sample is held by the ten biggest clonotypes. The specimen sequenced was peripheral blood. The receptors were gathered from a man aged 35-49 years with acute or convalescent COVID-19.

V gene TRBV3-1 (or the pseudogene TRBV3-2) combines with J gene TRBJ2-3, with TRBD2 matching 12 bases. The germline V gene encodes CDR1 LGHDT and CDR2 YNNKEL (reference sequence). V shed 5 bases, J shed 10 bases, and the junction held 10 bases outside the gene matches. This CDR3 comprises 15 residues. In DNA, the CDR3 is TGTGCCAGCAGCGATGGTGCACTAGCGGGAGGATCGCAGTATTTT. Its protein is CASSDGALAGGSQYF.

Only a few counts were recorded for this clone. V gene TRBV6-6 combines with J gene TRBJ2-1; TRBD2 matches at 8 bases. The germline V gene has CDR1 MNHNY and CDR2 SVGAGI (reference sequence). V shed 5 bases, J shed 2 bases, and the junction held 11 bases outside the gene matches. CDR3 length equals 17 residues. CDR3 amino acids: CASSHDTGLGPYNEQFF. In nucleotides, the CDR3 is TGTGCCAGCAGTCATGATACGGGACTAGGTCCCTACAATGAGCAGTTCTTC.

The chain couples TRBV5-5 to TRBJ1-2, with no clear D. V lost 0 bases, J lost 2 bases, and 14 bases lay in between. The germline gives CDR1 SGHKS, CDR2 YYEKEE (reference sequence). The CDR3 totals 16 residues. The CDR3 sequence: CASSLGVSGINYGYTF. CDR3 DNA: TGTGCCAGCAGCTTGGGAGTTTCGGGGATAAACTATGGCTACACCTTC. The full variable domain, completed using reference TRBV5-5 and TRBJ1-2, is DAGVTQSPTHLIKTRGQQVTLRCSPISGHKSVSWYQQVLGQGPQFIFQYYEKEERGRGNFPDRFSARQFPNYSSELNVNALLLGDSALYLCASSLGVSGINYGYTFGSGTRLTVV.

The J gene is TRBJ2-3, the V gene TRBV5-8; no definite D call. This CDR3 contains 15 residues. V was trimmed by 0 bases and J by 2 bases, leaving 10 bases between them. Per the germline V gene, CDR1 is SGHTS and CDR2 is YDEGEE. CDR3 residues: CASSLVGASTDTQYF. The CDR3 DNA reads TGTGCCAGCAGCTTGGTAGGAGCATCCACAGATACGCAGTATTTT.

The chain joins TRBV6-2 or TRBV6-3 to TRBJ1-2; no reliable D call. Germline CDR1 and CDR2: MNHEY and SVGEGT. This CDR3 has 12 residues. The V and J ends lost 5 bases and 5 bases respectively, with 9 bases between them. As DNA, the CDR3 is TGTGCCAGCAGTCCCACGGGTTATGGCTACACCTTC. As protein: CASSPTGYGYTF.

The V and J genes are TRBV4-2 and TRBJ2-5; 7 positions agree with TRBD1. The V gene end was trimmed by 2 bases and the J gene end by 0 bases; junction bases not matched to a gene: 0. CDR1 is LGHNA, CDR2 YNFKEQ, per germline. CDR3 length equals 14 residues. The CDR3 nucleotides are TGTGCCAGCAGCCAAACAGGGGACCAAGAGACCCAGTACTTC. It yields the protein CASSQTGDQETQYF.

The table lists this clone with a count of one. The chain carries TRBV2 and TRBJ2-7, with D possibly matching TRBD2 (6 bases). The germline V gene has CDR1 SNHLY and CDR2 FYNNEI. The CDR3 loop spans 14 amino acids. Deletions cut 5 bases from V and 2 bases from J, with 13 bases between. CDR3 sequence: CASSRTRGTYEQYF. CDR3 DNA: TGTGCCAGCAGTCGCACGCGGGGAACCTACGAGCAGTACTTC.